Listed below are T cell receptor beta chains from one sample, sequenced in a study of CD8 T cells in Susac syndrome. MiXCR, applied by TCRdb to the immunoSEQ multiplex PCR reads, yields one record per CDR3 protein. The sample has fewer than 80,000 distinct CDR3 sequences, 95% seen once. Sample: CD8+ T cells from PBMCs. The receptors originated from a human donor in good health. Each CDR3 is given with its conserved first and last residue. The D gene is left open where the match is weak. The size of a clone is reported for some rows only, either as once, few or many, or as a class for expanded clones.

j_call v_call d_call clone_size cdr3_aa cdr3_nt
TRBJ2-1 TRBV5-1 TRBD2 . CASSAGLARAYNEQFF TGCGCCAGCAGCGCGGGACTAGCGAGAGCCTACAATGAGCAGTTCTTC
TRBJ2-1 TRBV6-1 . . CASSRSYNEQFF TGTGCCAGCAGTCGCTCCTACAATGAGCAGTTCTTC
TRBJ1-3 TRBV7-9 . . CASKLEGTGNTIYF TGTGCCAGCAAGCTTGAGGGTACTGGAAACACCATATATTTT
TRBJ2-1 TRBV14 . . CASSPQTPF TGTGCCAGCAGCCCCCAGACCCCGTTC
TRBJ2-7 TRBV19 . few CASSLTETYEQYF TGTGCCAGTTCTTTGACAGAAACCTACGAGCAGTACTTC
TRBJ1-5 TRBV6-5 . . CASSYSISQPQHF TGTGCCAGCAGTTACTCGATTAGTCAGCCCCAGCATTTT
TRBJ1-6 TRBV9 . . CASSVASTNSPLHF TGTGCCAGCAGCGTAGCCAGTACGAATTCACCCCTCCACTTT
TRBJ1-3 TRBV4-2 TRBD1 . CASSQDFQGVDTIYF TGTGCCAGCAGCCAAGATTTCCAGGGGGTCGACACCATATATTTT
TRBJ2-3 TRBV12-5 . . CASGRSDTQYF TGTGCTAGTGGGCGATCAGATACGCAGTATTTT
TRBJ2-5 TRBV5-6 TRBD1 once CASSQTGEETQYF TGTGCCAGCAGTCAGACAGGGGAAGAGACCCAGTACTTC
TRBJ1-1 TRBV3-1 . . CASSRGQIMNTEAFF TGTGCCAGCAGCCGCGGACAGATTATGAACACTGAAGCTTTCTTT
TRBJ2-7 TRBV10-3 . few CAIKEGSTYEQYF TGTGCCATCAAGGAAGGGTCAACCTACGAGCAGTACTTC
TRBJ1-4 TRBV7-9 TRBD1 . CALRGPQGLNEKLFF TGTGCCCTCAGGGGCCCACAGGGGCTTAATGAAAAACTGTTTTTT
TRBJ2-3 TRBV6-5 TRBD1 . CASSSRDRETDTQYF TGTGCCAGCAGCTCCCGGGACAGGGAAACAGATACGCAGTATTTT
TRBJ2-2 TRBV25-1 . . CASSETSNTGELFF TGTGCCAGCAGTGAAACGTCGAACACCGGGGAGCTGTTTTTT
TRBJ1-4 TRBV4-1 . . CASSPQVTTNEKLFF TGCGCCAGCAGCCCTCAGGTTACAACTAATGAAAAACTGTTTTTT
TRBJ2-2 TRBV6-6 . . CASSYSLYTGELFF TGTGCCAGCAGTTACTCTTTATACACCGGGGAGCTGTTTTTT
TRBJ2-3 TRBV29-1 . . CSVKLGIDTDTQYF TGCAGCGTTAAATTGGGGATTGACACAGATACGCAGTATTTT
TRBJ2-7 TRBV7-8 . . CASSLGRGTRVWEQYF TGTGCCAGCAGCTTAGGAAGGGGGACACGGGTGTGGGAGCAGTACTTC
TRBJ2-2 TRBV7-8 . . CASDPYGTGELFF TGTGCCAGCGATCCGTACGGCACCGGGGAGCTGTTTTTT
TRBJ2-7 TRBV19 TRBD1 . CASSSRTGGIDEQYF TGTGCCAGTAGTTCGCGGACAGGGGGAATCGACGAGCAGTACTTC
TRBJ2-5 TRBV29-1 . . CSVTSQALQETQYF TGCAGCGTTACATCACAGGCCCTCCAAGAGACCCAGTACTTC
TRBJ2-1 TRBV27 . . CASSLGAGTYNEQFF TGTGCCAGCAGTTTAGGGGCGGGGACCTACAATGAGCAGTTCTTC
TRBJ1-2 TRBV14 . . CASSRLEGTGDYGYTF TGTGCCAGCAGCCGGCTGGAGGGTACGGGGGACTATGGCTACACCTTC
TRBJ1-1 TRBV18 . . CACLGGTEAFF TGTGCCTGCCTCGGGGGGACTGAAGCTTTCTTT
TRBJ1-2 TRBV7-9 . . CASSFRQHGYTF TGTGCCAGCAGCTTTAGACAGCATGGCTACACCTTC
TRBJ1-1 TRBV19 . . CASSWGTEAFF TGTGCCAGTAGCTGGGGGACTGAAGCTTTCTTT
TRBJ2-7 TRBV7-2 TRBD2 few CASSLPTSGGPLSYEQYF TGTGCCAGCAGCCTTCCGACTAGCGGGGGCCCGCTTTCCTACGAGCAGTACTTC
TRBJ2-7 TRBV20-1 TRBD1 . CSAPDRRSYEQYF TGCAGTGCCCCGGACAGGCGCTCCTACGAGCAGTACTTC
TRBJ2-5 TRBV12-3/TRBV12-4 . . CASRRYKAETQYF TGTGCCAGCAGGAGATACAAGGCGGAGACCCAGTACTTC
TRBJ1-2 TRBV13 . . CASSPGGTDAFYGYTF TGTGCCAGCAGTCCTGGGGGCACTGACGCTTTCTATGGCTACACCTTC
TRBJ2-3 TRBV9 . . CASSVGSGLDTQYF TGTGCCAGCAGCGTAGGGAGCGGCCTAGATACGCAGTATTTT
TRBJ2-5 TRBV7-9 TRBD1 . CASRAGTGVQETQYF TGTGCCAGCAGGGCCGGGACAGGCGTACAAGAGACCCAGTACTTC
TRBJ1-1 TRBV4-3 . . CASSQAKGGPEAFF TGCGCCAGCAGCCAAGCTAAGGGAGGTCCTGAAGCTTTCTTT
TRBJ2-5 TRBV6-5 . . CASSPGPTQETQYF TGTGCCAGCTCTCCAGGACCGACCCAAGAGACCCAGTACTTC
TRBJ1-2 TRBV12-3/TRBV12-4 . . CASRDVYGYTF TGTGCCAGCAGGGACGTTTATGGCTACACCTTC
TRBJ1-5 TRBV9 . . CASSVATYQPQHF TGTGCCAGCAGCGTAGCCACATATCAGCCCCAGCATTTT
TRBJ2-6 TRBV25-1 . . CASMSGAGGANVLTF TGTGCCAGCATGTCAGGGGCTGGTGGGGCCAACGTCCTGACTTTC
TRBJ2-1 TRBV24-1 . . CATSDFRVAYNEQFF TGTGCCACCAGTGATTTCAGGGTTGCCTACAATGAGCAGTTCTTC
TRBJ2-1 TRBV2 TRBD2 . CASKWEGAYNEQFF TGTGCCAGCAAGTGGGAGGGAGCCTACAATGAGCAGTTCTTC
TRBJ2-2 TRBV29-1 . . CSVEEQGSTGELFF TGCAGCGTTGAAGAGCAGGGTAGCACCGGGGAGCTGTTTTTT
TRBJ2-1 TRBV27 TRBD1 once CASGRTGGNEQFF TGTGCCAGCGGACGGACAGGGGGAAATGAGCAGTTCTTC
TRBJ2-1 TRBV5-4 . . CASSPELGGAYNEQFF TGTGCCAGCAGCCCCGAGTTGGGGGGAGCCTACAATGAGCAGTTCTTC
TRBJ2-5 TRBV30 . . CAWSVTFGETQYF TGTGCCTGGAGTGTGACTTTCGGAGAGACCCAGTACTTC
TRBJ1-1 TRBV19 . . CASTWTPNTEAFF TGTGCCAGTACTTGGACACCGAACACTGAAGCTTTCTTT
TRBJ1-5 TRBV28 TRBD1 . CASSYATGTGNQPQHF TGTGCCAGCAGTTATGCGACCGGGACAGGGAACCAGCCCCAGCATTTT
TRBJ1-2 TRBV4-1 TRBD1 . CASSPPGEGARNYGYTF TGCGCCAGCAGCCCCCCCGGGGAGGGGGCGCGTAACTATGGCTACACCTTC
TRBJ2-3 TRBV6-1 TRBD2 . CASSVAGGITDTQYF TGTGCCAGCAGTGTAGCGGGGGGTATCACAGATACGCAGTATTTT